This passage covers 11 T cell receptor beta chains from one sample sequenced in a study of shared clonotypes between healthy human individuals. CD45RO negativity and positive selection for CCR7 defined naive CD8 cells, a population that excluded terminally differentiated effector memory CD45RA+ cells. The data were produced by immunoSEQ multiplex PCR, yet TCRdb's version contains in-frame clones alone and is incomplete. This sample has about 820,000 clones; almost 95% occur once, and the top ten carry nearly 25%. Sequencing was done on a sample of naive CD8+ T cells sorted from blood. The receptors stem from a man aged 30 to 39 in good health.

The table lists this clone with a few counts. V is TRBV28 and J is TRBJ1-2; D unresolved. The V gene's germline CDR1 is MDHEN and CDR2 SYDVKM. V lost 6 bases and J lost 4, with 12 bases in between. This CDR3 comprises 13 residues. The CDR3 DNA reads as TGTGCCAGCAGCTACCATAGTGGCTATGGCTACACCTTC. Protein sequence: CASSYHSGYGYTF.

V gene TRBV7-6 combines with J gene TRBJ2-2, with 13 bases matching TRBD2. The CDR3 has 22 residues. The germline CDR1 and CDR2 sequences are SGHVS and FNYEAQ. J was trimmed by 0 bases and V by 3 bases; bases with no gene match: 16. The CDR3 nucleotides read TGTGCCAGCAGCTTGCTACTGAGGGGGACTAGCGGGAACGGCGCGAACACCGGGGAGCTGTTTTTT. Its protein is CASSLLLRGTSGNGANTGELFF.

The chain employs TRBV7-9 and TRBJ1-4, with a weak D call TRBD1 (5 bases). This CDR3 region has 15 residues. Trimming shortened V by 5 bases and J by 8 bases, and 18 bases separated the two germline ends. CDR1 SEHNR and CDR2 FQNEAQ come from the germline V gene (reference sequence). CDR3 nucleotide sequence: TGTGCCAGCAGCCCACGGGACGGCGAAAGAGAAAAACTGTTTTTT. Translation: CASSPRDGEREKLFF.

The chain joins TRBV14 to TRBJ2-1; 10 nucleotides agree with TRBD2. V lost 1 base to trimming and J lost 8 bases; unmatched junction nucleotides: 5. Germline assignment: CDR1 SGHDN and CDR2 FVKESK. This CDR3 comprises 15 residues. As DNA, the CDR3 is TGTGCCAGCAGCCAAGGGCTAGCGGGAGTTGATGAGCAGTTCTTC. Translation gives CASSQGLAGVDEQFF.

The chain is built from TRBV7-9 and TRBJ2-1, with 10 bases identical to TRBD2. The CDR3 has 17 residues. Losses at the gene ends were 4 bases for V and 7 bases for J; bases not matched to a gene: 13. Germline values: CDR1 SEHNR, CDR2 FQNEAQ (reference sequence). The CDR3: CASSSPSTSGNRNEQFF. CDR3 nucleotides: TGTGCCAGCAGCTCCCCCAGCACTAGCGGGAATCGGAATGAGCAGTTCTTC.

CDR3 in DNA: TGTGCCAGCAGCCCCCTACCCCAAGAGACCCAGTACTTC. Translated, it gives CASSPLPQETQYF. The chain uses TRBV7-9 and TRBJ2-5; D remains ambiguous. Germline values: CDR1 SEHNR, CDR2 FQNEAQ (reference sequence). The CDR3 runs to 13 residues. Trimming took 5 bases from V and 1 from J, leaving 8 bases between them.

V and J are TRBV7-9 and TRBJ2-2, with 8 bases identical to TRBD1. The CDR3 is 16 residues long. Germline loops: CDR1 SEHNR, CDR2 FQNEAQ (reference sequence). V lost 4 bases to trimming and J lost 1 base; unmatched junction nucleotides: 5. CDR3 region: CASSSSGTGNTGELFF. DNA for the CDR3: TGTGCCAGCAGCTCCTCCGGGACAGGGAACACCGGGGAGCTGTTTTTT.

The J gene is TRBJ1-1, the V gene TRBV27; D not certain. Trimming cost V 7 bases and J 0 bases, with 15 bases left between them. Per the germline V gene, CDR1 is MNHEY and CDR2 is SMNVEV (reference sequence). CDR3 length: 15 amino acids. CDR3: CASIVGYGMNTEAFF. CDR3 coding DNA: TGTGCCAGCATCGTAGGGTATGGCATGAACACTGAAGCTTTCTTT.

As for this clone: Other DNA sequences within the sample encode an identical CDR3. The chain combines TRBV29-1 with TRBJ2-7; D ambiguous. Deletions cut 3 bases from V and 1 base from J, with 10 bases between. The CDR3 consists of 13 residues. Per the germline V gene, CDR1 is SQVTM and CDR2 is ANQGSEA. CDR3 DNA: TGCAGCGTTGAGTCTGGGAATTCCTACGAGCAGTACTTC. Translated, it gives CSVESGNSYEQYF.

The chain uses TRBV28 and TRBJ2-5; 7 bases match TRBD2. Looked up from germline, CDR1 is MDHEN and CDR2 is SYDVKM. Trimming removed 2 bases from V and 1 base from J; junction bases left unmatched: 7. This CDR3 has 16 amino acids. CDR3 DNA sequence: TGTGCCAGCAGTTTACTTGCGGGAGCTTCCCAAGAGACCCAGTACTTC. Translated, it gives CASSLLAGASQETQYF.

This sequence joins TRBV7-9 and TRBJ2-1, with 7 positions matching TRBD2. Germline values: CDR1 SEHNR, CDR2 FQNEAQ (reference sequence). The CDR3 is made up of 12 amino acids. V lost 6 bases, J lost 6 bases, and 2 bases stayed unmatched. The CDR3 protein is CASRAGANEQFF. In DNA form, the CDR3 reads TGTGCCAGCAGGGCGGGAGCCAATGAGCAGTTCTTC.